Listed below are T cell receptor beta chains from one sample, sequenced in a study of shared clonotypes between healthy human individuals. Repertoires were generated with immunoSEQ multiplex PCR, while TCRdb's copy carries only in-frame clones and drops some. The sample includes about 2.5 million clones, 85% to 95% of them seen just once. Sample: naive CD4+ T cells from PBMCs. These receptors were collected from a man between 18 and 29 years old in good health. Some clones in this sample may be carry-over from other donors' samples. CDR3s include the opening cysteine and the closing phenylalanine or tryptophan. D genes are given only for firm matches. Size tells how often a clone was seen (once, few, many) or the class of an expanded clone, and some rows leave it out.

>TRBV30|few|-|TRBJ1-1
TGTGCCTGGAGTCCGAGTCGTGCTGAAGCTTTCTTT
CAWSPSRAEAFF
>TRBV5-4|-|TRBD1|TRBJ1-6
TGTGCCAGCAGCAGCCGGGACAGGGGCGCTTCACCCCTCCACTTT
CASSSRDRGASPLHF
>TRBV6-5|-|TRBD1|TRBJ1-3
TGTGCCAGCAGCACAGGGGGTGGAAACACCATATATTTT
CASSTGGGNTIYF
>TRBV5-6|-|TRBD1|TRBJ1-5
TGTGCCAGCAGCTCATCCCGGGACAGGGGTATAAGCAATCAGCCCCAGCATTTT
CASSSSRDRGISNQPQHF
>TRBV6-1|-|-|TRBJ2-2
TGTGCCAGCAGTGCGCGCCCGCCGGGGGAGCTGTTTTTT
CASSARPPGELFF
>TRBV18|-|-|TRBJ2-4
TGTGCCAGCTCACCACTAGTCTCCCCACTAGCCAAAAACATTCAGTACTTC
CASSPLVSPLAKNIQYF
>TRBV28|-|TRBD2|TRBJ2-2
TGTGCCAGCAGTTGGACCCCCCTGGGACTAGCGGTTACCGGGGAGCTGTTTTTT
CASSWTPLGLAVTGELFF
>TRBV28|once|-|TRBJ1-2
TGTGCCAGCACGGCGGGGGGGGTCGATGGCTACACCTTC
CASTAGGVDGYTF
>TRBV6-1|once|TRBD1|TRBJ1-5
TGTGCCAGCAGTGAGGGGACAGGGGACAATCAGCCCCAGCATTTT
CASSEGTGDNQPQHF
>TRBV2|-|-|TRBJ2-2
TGTGCCAGCAGTGAGGGCAGGGGGGGCACCGGGGAGCTGTTTTTT
CASSEGRGGTGELFF
>TRBV5-6|once|-|TRBJ2-7
TGTGCCAGCAGCTTGGAGACACGGGGGGAGCAGTACTTC
CASSLETRGEQYF
>TRBV29-1|-|-|TRBJ1-2
TGCAGCGTCGCTCTCTGGGATGGCTACACCTTC
CSVALWDGYTF
>TRBV2|-|-|TRBJ1-4
TGTGCCAGCAGTGGTCGACAGGTTGCAACTAATGAAAAACTGTTTTTT
CASSGRQVATNEKLFF
>TRBV27|-|-|TRBJ2-5
TGTGCCAGCAGTTTTGCTCGTTCAGCCGCGGGGCAAGAGACCCAGTACTTC
CASSFARSAAGQETQYF
>TRBV5-1|-|TRBD1|TRBJ2-7
TGCGCCAGCAGCTTGACCGGGGACAGACCCTACGAGCAGTACTTC
CASSLTGDRPYEQYF
>TRBV7-2|-|-|TRBJ2-3
TGTGCCAGCAGCTTCATTAGAGATACGCAGTATTTT
CASSFIRDTQYF
>TRBV10-3|-|TRBD1|TRBJ1-1
TGTGCCACAACTGACAGGGTGAGTGTCACTGAAGCTTTCTTT
CATTDRVSVTEAFF
>TRBV4-1|-|-|TRBJ2-5
TGCGCCAGCAGCCATCTTGAGGGCGTGGAGACCCAGTACTTC
CASSHLEGVETQYF
>TRBV7-9|-|-|TRBJ1-2
TGTGCCAGCAGCTTAGAGGCGGCGTCAGGCTATGGCTACACCTTC
CASSLEAASGYGYTF
>TRBV5-1|-|-|TRBJ2-7
TGCGCCAGCAGCACTACCTACGAGCAGTACTTC
CASSTTYEQYF
>TRBV28|once|-|TRBJ2-3
TGTGCCAGCACCCCGTTGGGACTTACCACAGATACGCAGTATTTT
CASTPLGLTTDTQYF
>TRBV6-5|-|-|TRBJ2-7
TGTGCCAGCAAGGGGCAGACCCACTACGAGCAGTACTTC
CASKGQTHYEQYF
>TRBV19|few|-|TRBJ1-1
TGTGCCAGTAGCGAAAATGGAGGTGGCACTGAAGCTTTCTTT
CASSENGGGTEAFF
>TRBV11-3|-|-|TRBJ2-7
TGTGCCAGCAGCTCTACAGCCGGGGTTCGGCAGTACTTC
CASSSTAGVRQYF
>TRBV7-3|once|-|TRBJ1-3
TGTGCCAGCAGCCCAGGGATTTCTGGAAACACCATATATTTT
CASSPGISGNTIYF
>TRBV19|-|TRBD2|TRBJ2-1
TGTGCCAGTAGCCCGTCAGCGGGACTTTCCTACAATGAGCAGTTCTTC
CASSPSAGLSYNEQFF
>TRBV5-4|once|-|TRBJ1-2
TGTGCCAGCAGCCTCCGCCTGAGCTATGGCTACACCTTC
CASSLRLSYGYTF
>TRBV10-3|-|TRBD1|TRBJ2-7
TGTGCCATCAGGGGGACAGGCAACTACGAGCAGTACTTC
CAIRGTGNYEQYF
>TRBV5-4|-|TRBD2|TRBJ2-3
TGTGCCAGCAGCTTATTTTCCTTACTAGCGGGATCTGATACGCAGTATTTT
CASSLFSLLAGSDTQYF
>TRBV7-2|-|-|TRBJ2-7
TGTGCCAGCAGCTTAGACCCCACACGGTCCTACGAGCAGTACTTC
CASSLDPTRSYEQYF
>TRBV10-1|-|-|TRBJ2-2
TGCGCCAGCCAGATACCAGGGGGGGACCCCGGGGAGCTGTTTTTT
CASQIPGGDPGELFF
>TRBV2|-|-|TRBJ1-5
TGTGCCAGCAGTTCCGGGCCCGTGGATCAGCCCCAGCATTTT
CASSSGPVDQPQHF
>TRBV27|-|-|TRBJ1-3
TGTGCCAGCAGTTCCTTCCAAGGGAGTTCCATATATTTT
CASSSFQGSSIYF
>TRBV5-1|-|-|TRBJ2-5
TGCGCCAGCAGCTTGGAACTGATGCAAGAGACCCAGTACTTC
CASSLELMQETQYF
>TRBV9|-|TRBD2|TRBJ2-5
TGTGCCAGCAGCGTAGAAGGTTTGTTAGCGGGAGTTCAAGAGACCCAGTACTTC
CASSVEGLLAGVQETQYF
>TRBV4-1|-|TRBD1|TRBJ2-7
TGCGCCAGCAGCCAAGAGGGACAGGGTGTATTTCTGGGAGAGATCGGCTACGAGCAGTACTTC
CASSQEGQGVFLGEIGYEQYF